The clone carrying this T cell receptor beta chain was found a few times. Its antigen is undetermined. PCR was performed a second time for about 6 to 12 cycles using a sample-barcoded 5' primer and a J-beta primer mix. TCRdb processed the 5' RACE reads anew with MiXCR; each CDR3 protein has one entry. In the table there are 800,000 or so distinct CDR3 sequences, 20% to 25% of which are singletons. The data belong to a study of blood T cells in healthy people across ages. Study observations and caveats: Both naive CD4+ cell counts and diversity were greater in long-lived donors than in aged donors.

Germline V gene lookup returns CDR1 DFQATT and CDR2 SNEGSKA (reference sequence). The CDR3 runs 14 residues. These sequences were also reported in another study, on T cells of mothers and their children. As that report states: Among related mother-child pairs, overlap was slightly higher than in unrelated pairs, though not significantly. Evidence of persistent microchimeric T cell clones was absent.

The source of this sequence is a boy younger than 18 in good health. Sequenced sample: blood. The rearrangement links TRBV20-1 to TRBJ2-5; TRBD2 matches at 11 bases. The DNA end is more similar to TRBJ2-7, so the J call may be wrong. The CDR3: CSARPLAGVPEQYF. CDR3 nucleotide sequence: TGCAGTGCTAGGCCACTAGCGGGAGTACCCGAGCAGTACTTC.